This T cell receptor (beta chain) was retrieved from a study of CD8+ T cells in alopecia areata. Once RNA had been extracted, it was reverse transcribed into cDNA to act as the sequencing template. Clones were read by immunoSEQ multiplex PCR, and TCRdb kept only the in-frame ones, dropping some. Of 100,000 to 150,000 clones listed, more than 40% are singletons. V gave up 3 bases and J gave up 3 bases, with 14 bases separating them. The CDR3 totals 14 residues. CDR1 and CDR2 from the germline V gene are GTSNPN and SVGIG (reference sequence). The rearrangement uses TRBV30 and TRBJ1-2; the D gene is possibly TRBD1 (5 bases). This specimen was CD8+ T cells sorted from blood, taken at week 0. The sequence was obtained from a human donor with alopecia areata. CDR3 DNA sequence: TGTGCCTGGAGCCACGATGGGGGGTACTATGGCTACACCTTC. As protein: CAWSHDGGYYGYTF.